The clone carrying this TCR beta chain has a count of ten or more. Its matching antigen is unknown. CDR1 is SGHNT and CDR2 is YYREEE in the germline V gene (reference sequence). Trimming took off 4 bases at V and 0 bases at J, with 3 bases between the two ends. The CDR3 extends over 12 amino acids. The sample is drawn from a study of T-cell memory formation after mild COVID-19. Findings and caveats of the study: The study found contracting CD4+ clones mainly in CM and EM and contracting CD8+ clones in EMRA. SARS-CoV-2 specificity of second-wave clones peaking day 37 was unconfirmed.

TCRdb used MiXCR to reprocess the 5' RACE reads, holding one entry per CDR3 protein. This table holds 25,000 to 35,000 distinct CDR3 sequences, around 7.2% found once. The sample comprised PBMCs or a T cell subset sorted from them (not recorded which). The TCR sequence derives from an adult woman who had mild COVID-19 (a few samples of this study predate the infection). Cell type and time point are not known. The V call is TRBV5-4, the J call TRBJ2-3, with D hard to call. CDR3 bases: TGTGCCAGCAGCCCTAGCACAGATACGCAGTATTTT. Protein product: CASSPSTDTQYF.